This T cell receptor (beta chain) originates from a study of T cell repertoires in ileal Crohn's disease (dated by TCRdb to the late 2010s). The study in broad terms: The median duration of disease was approximately 8.3 years, and at the time of surgery 35% of patients were active smokers. All patients had surgery for a complication: stricturing disease in around 60% and penetrating disease in about 40%. Postoperative therapy was given to about half of the patients, with thiopurines administered to roughly twelve patients and anti-TNF agents administered to fewer than 20 patients. The TCR repertoire was analysed in approximately 60 patients with Crohn's disease drawn from a prospective multicentre cohort. The study was conducted in parallel with a multicentre cohort built to find predictors of early endoscopic recurrence after ileocolonic resection. Endoscopic postoperative recurrence was defined by a Rutgeerts score above i0. A total of 171 mucosal samples from 57 patients were sequenced, collected from several sites on the surgical specimen and at postoperative endoscopy.

Roughly 500 nanograms of biopsy DNA per sample were submitted for commercial TCRB immunosequencing. A two-step, amplification bias-controlled multiplex PCR was used by Adaptive Biotechnology to amplify CDR3 regions from genomic DNA. Primers covering every V and J gene segment were used in the first PCR, while barcodes and Illumina adapters were added in the second PCR. An Illumina instrument was used to sequence the CDR3 libraries. The published analysis was carried out like this. Vendor-provided pipelines were combined with custom analysis of raw data in R/Bioconductor under R version 3.3.0. Clonality, which ranges from 0 to 1, was calculated as the inverse of the normalised Shannon entropy across all productive clones. High-frequency clones were defined as the share of the repertoire occupied by the top 100 clones, with only clones passing a 95% confidence test being retained. The Simpson index measured repertoire diversity, and the Morisita-Horn index measured overlap between samples. The clones in this table, taken by TCRdb from immuneACCESS, are in-frame only. Not every clone is retained; where verified, under half of the shortfall comes from an unresolved V gene, and the cause of the rest is unknown. V, J and clone size are those of that table, while D and trimming were read from the DNA. The sample data list approximately 11,000 clones, and 70% to 80% of these were observed just once. 4.5% of the sample lies in the top ten.

Broader findings and caveats from the paper: Mucosal CD4 and CD8 T cells were sorted and sequenced only in a subgroup of patients, whose size was not stated. Patients who were active smokers at surgery had a significantly higher proportion of clonal expansions than non-smokers (about 27% vs 20%, p=0.02). Compared with CD4 T cells, sorted CD8 T cells held more high-frequency clones, which suggests that the mucosal expansions were mostly CD8. Endoscopic recurrence was found to be associated with higher high-frequency clone percentages at surgery, and recurrence was observed in all patients with clonality above 26.8% (18/57).

Adults with ileal or ileocolonic Crohn's disease for whom ileocolonic resection was indicated were considered eligible. Before DNA extraction, whole ileal mucosal biopsies were kept frozen at -80 degrees C. Genomic DNA was isolated from frozen whole biopsies using a TRizol-based method, and the DNA was quantified with a NanoDrop 2000 spectrophotometer. CDR1 and CDR2 are read off the germline V gene (reference sequence) as SGHNT and YYREEE. V is shortened by 3 bases, J by 3 bases, and the region joining them spans 12 bases. Its CDR3 holds 14 amino acids, cysteine through phenylalanine. CDR3 DNA is the only sequence kept; it has 42 bases, read in frame from the first base. Comment on this clone: Its specific antigen is unknown. No per-base quality is available; no much larger clone lies one base away.

Sequenced material: ileal tissue. This TCR derives from an adult with Crohn's disease. The receptor chain draws on TRBV5-4 and TRBJ1-1; tentative D gene TRBD1, with 5 bases matching. The nucleotide sequence reads as follows: TGTGCCAGCAGCTCCGGGGGAGAGTACACTGAAGCTTTCTTT. Protein translation: CASSSGGEYTEAFF.